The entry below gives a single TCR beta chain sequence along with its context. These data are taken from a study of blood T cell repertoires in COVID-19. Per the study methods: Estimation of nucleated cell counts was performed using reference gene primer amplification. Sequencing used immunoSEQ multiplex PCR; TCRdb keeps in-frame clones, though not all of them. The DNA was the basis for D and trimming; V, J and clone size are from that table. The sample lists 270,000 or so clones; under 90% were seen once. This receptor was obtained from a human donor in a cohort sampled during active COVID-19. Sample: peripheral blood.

In DNA form, the CDR3 reads TGTGCCAGCAGGGCGACAGGGGAGCAGTTCTTC. This encodes CASRATGEQFF. V gene TRBV2 combines with J gene TRBJ2-1, with TRBD1 matching over 7 bases. V shed 6 bases and J 10 bases; nucleotides not matched to a gene: 3. Germline CDR1 reads SNHLY; CDR2 reads FYNNEI. This CDR3 region has 11 residues.